A single sample is the source of the 11 T cell receptor beta chains below, sequenced in a study of regulatory T cells in long-lasting Graves disease. HTBI primers from iRepertoire and Arm-PCR of CDR3 regions yielded the TCR beta libraries. TCRdb used MiXCR to reprocess the multiplex PCR reads, holding one entry per CDR3 protein. This sample has about 430,000 distinct CDR3 sequences, with 15% found just once. The time point was: newly diagnosed GD, antithyroid drugs for less than 3 months. Following extraction of RNA from PBMCs, that RNA was used to make the TCR library. These same records also appear under a second study, on T cells in Graves' hyperthyroidism and ophthalmopathy.

The material sequenced was peripheral blood mononuclear cells (PBMCs), taken at new diagnosis, from a patient treated with antithyroid drugs. The receptors were gathered from a middle-aged woman with Graves disease.

The V call is TRBV30, the J call TRBJ1-2; 7 bases are a match to TRBD1. With V trimmed by 4 bases and J by 4 bases, 15 bases remained unmatched. CDR1 and CDR2 (germline): GTSNPN, SVGIG (reference sequence). The CDR3 is 16 residues long. Here the CDR3 DNA reads TGTGCCTGGACCACAGGGGTTCAAGGGGGCAGCTATGGCTACACCTTC. Its translation is CAWTTGVQGGSYGYTF.

There are a few counts of this clonotype. This rearrangement joins TRBV29-1 to TRBJ2-1; TRBD2 aligns across 13 bases. CDR3 length equals 12 residues. CDR1 and CDR2 from the germline V gene are SQVTM and ANQGSEA. After removal of 7 bases from V and 8 bases from J, the junction contained 2 bases not matched to a gene. The CDR3 reads CSGTSGSHEQFF. CDR3 coding DNA: TGCAGCGGGACTAGCGGGAGTCATGAGCAGTTCTTC.

This clonotype was seen many times. The chain employs TRBV30 and TRBJ2-7; D remains unclear. The CDR3 totals 13 residues. Trimming removed 0 bases from V and 2 bases from J, with 8 bases in between. The germline gives CDR1 GTSNPN, CDR2 SVGIG (reference sequence). The CDR3 is CAWSVGLTYEQYF. The CDR3 nucleotides are TGTGCCTGGAGTGTCGGGCTAACCTACGAGCAGTACTTC.

This clonotype was observed many times. The J gene is TRBJ2-5, the V gene TRBV28; D unresolved. The CDR3 is made up of 14 amino acids. The germline V gene has CDR1 MDHEN and CDR2 SYDVKM. The V end lost 2 bases, the J end lost 6 bases, and 13 bases lay between the germline ends. This CDR3 reads CASSLIRSLKTQYF. The CDR3 DNA reads as TGTGCCAGCAGTTTAATCCGTTCTTTGAAGACCCAGTACTTC.

This clonotype was recorded many times. This CDR3 is CASGREGGTGELFF. The CDR3 DNA sequence: TGTGCCAGCGGGCGGGAAGGGGGCACCGGGGAGCTGTTTTTT. This rearrangement joins TRBV2 to TRBJ2-2; D may match TRBD1 or TRBD2 (6 bases each). The germline V gene encodes CDR1 SNHLY and CDR2 FYNNEI. This CDR3 is built from 14 residues. V dropped 8 bases and J dropped 4 bases, with 14 bases sitting between them.

This clonotype was detected ten times or more. The rearrangement uses TRBV7-8 and TRBJ2-7, with 12 positions matching TRBD1. CDR1 SGHVS and CDR2 FQNEAQ come from the germline V gene. The CDR3 runs to 14 residues. The trim removed 5 bases at V and 7 bases at J, leaving 6 bases unmatched. In DNA form, the CDR3 reads TGTGCCAGCAGCCCCGGGGACAGGGGGCGAGAGCAGTACTTC. Protein: CASSPGDRGREQYF.

This clonotype was recorded at least ten times. This chain links TRBV11-2 with TRBJ2-7; 9 bases are a match to TRBD2. Germline CDR1 reads SGHAT; CDR2 reads FQNNGV. Losses at the gene ends were 2 bases for V and 1 base for J; bases not matched to a gene: 3. The CDR3 sequence is 15 residues long. CDR3: CASSLTSGPSYEQYF. The CDR3 bases are TGTGCCAGCAGCTTAACTAGCGGGCCGTCCTACGAGCAGTACTTC.

The J gene is TRBJ2-7, the V gene TRBV5-5, with 9 bases aligning to TRBD1. Germline CDR1 is SGHKS and CDR2 is YYEKEE (reference sequence). Trimming cost V 3 bases and J 7 bases; bases outside gene matches: 14. The CDR3 totals 16 residues. For the CDR3, the DNA is TGTGCCAGCAGCTACTACAGGGGGCGAATGGGAGATGAGCAGTACTTC. Translated: CASSYYRGRMGDEQYF.

This clonotype was seen at least ten times. This rearrangement joins TRBV29-1 to TRBJ1-2; TRBD1 might be the D (6 bases). From germline, CDR1 is SQVTM and CDR2 ANQGSEA. The CDR3 length is 14 residues. The ends were cut back, 3 bases at V and 4 bases at J, with 15 bases in the middle. CDR3 DNA sequence: TGCAGCGTTGATTATGCAGGGGAGGGCTATGGCTACACCTTC. Amino acid sequence: CSVDYAGEGYGYTF.

The sample holds many counts of this clonotype. The V gene is TRBV18, the J gene TRBJ2-3; D is uncertain. The V and J ends lost 5 bases and 0 bases respectively, with 9 bases between them. Looked up from germline, CDR1 is KGHSH and CDR2 is LQKENI. CDR3 size: 14 residues. The CDR3 loop reads CASSTPLSTDTQYF. The DNA for the CDR3 is TGTGCCAGCTCAACCCCTCTCAGCACAGATACGCAGTATTTT.

This clonotype was picked up many times. This chain joins TRBV7-3 and TRBJ1-2; 7 nucleotides match TRBD1. J was trimmed by 4 bases and V by 5 bases; bases with no gene match: 7. CDR1 is SGHTA and CDR2 is FQGTGA in the germline V gene. The CDR3 spans 14 residues. The CDR3, as DNA: TGTGCCAGCAGCCCGAGGGACAGACCCTATGGCTACACCTTC. Protein product: CASSPRDRPYGYTF.